This TCR beta chain came from a study of blood T cells in healthy people across ages. Study-level background: Capture by template switching was about one barcoded beta molecule per two T cells.

This clonotype has more than one count but fewer than ten. Its target is unknown. Findings and limits, study-wide: There was a strong correlation between TCR beta diversity and naive T cell percentage. Getting older went along with TCR beta diversity per million T cells dropping roughly linearly.

Together with a sample-barcoded 5' primer, a J-beta primer mix was included in a second PCR lasting about 6 to 12 cycles. The template-switch adaptor was a 5' adaptor with 12 random nucleotides. It tagged each cDNA molecule. MiXCR, run by TCRdb on the 5' RACE reads, gives a single entry per CDR3 protein. The table has nearly 1 million distinct CDR3 sequences, roughly half seen once. The CDR3 runs to 15 residues. The ends lost 6 bases at V and 3 bases at J; junction bases unmatched: 11. This TCR came from a woman aged 55-75 years in good health. This chain uses TRBV12-3 or TRBV12-4 with TRBJ2-7, with 7 bases fitting TRBD2. Sequenced sample: blood. CDR3 DNA sequence: TGTGCCAGCAGGGCTACTAGCGAATCTGACTACGAGCAGTACTTC. This translates into CASRATSESDYEQYF.